This note documents a single T cell receptor beta chain sequence. Authors' methods: Nucleated cell number was recorded as an estimate derived from reference gene primer amplification. The assay was immunoSEQ multiplex PCR, and TCRdb's table has in-frame clones only and misses some. D and trimming come from the DNA, and the V and J calls and clone size come from that table. The sample contains 140,000 or so clones, almost 85% of which appear only once. The CDR3 consists of 14 residues. Germline CDR1 reads KGHSH; CDR2 reads LQKENI. V was clipped by 2 bases and J by 7 bases, with 11 bases between them. This sample stems from a study of blood T cell repertoires in COVID-19. The overall study: The United States, Italy and Spain supplied acute and convalescent COVID-19 samples. Sources were T cells, B-cell-depleted T cells, or PBMCs; the material itself was cDNA or gDNA.

The origin of this receptor is a middle-aged man with acute or convalescent COVID-19. Sequences were obtained from peripheral blood. The chain couples TRBV18 to TRBJ1-4; D perhaps matches TRBD1 (5 bases). CDR3 region: CASSPGWGGEKLFF. CDR3 nucleotides: TGTGCCAGCTCACCAGGATGGGGCGGTGAAAAACTGTTTTTT.